The T cell receptor beta chain described here comes from a study of CD4 T cells in relation to SARS-CoV-2 and coronaviruses. Background on the study: TCR beta CDR3s were sequenced after roughly nine-day antigen culture of PBMCs.

This clone was detected only once. Its cognate antigen is unknown. Unexposed donor CD4+ T cells date from about 2011-2018, before the COVID-19 pandemic. CD4+ T cells were isolated from the cells after 10 days of culture. TCRdb's table, derived via immunoSEQ multiplex PCR, lists solely in-frame clones and lacks some. The sample includes approximately 20,000 clones, 74% of them seen just once. Germline CDR1 and CDR2: LGHNT and FRNRAP. Trimming took 2 bases from V and 0 from J; bases not matched to a gene: 5. The CDR3 runs to 17 residues. Sequencing input: CD4+ T cells from PBMCs, cultured in vitro. The chain joins TRBV12-5 to TRBJ2-1, with 9 bases lining up with TRBD1. This TCR came from a human donor in good health. CDR3 region: CASGLLPGQGSYNEQFF. The CDR3 DNA reads as TGTGCTAGTGGTTTGCTCCCGGGACAGGGCTCCTACAATGAGCAGTTCTTC.